The entry below gives a single T cell receptor beta chain sequence along with its context. The data stem from a study of blood T cell repertoires in COVID-19. Sequencing used immunoSEQ multiplex PCR; TCRdb keeps in-frame clones, though not all of them. The sample includes 270,000 or so clones, over 80% seen only once; the top ten take about 4%. Trimming cost V 4 bases and J 5 bases, with 22 bases left between them. CDR3 length equals 16 residues. The germline CDR1 and CDR2 sequences are SGHRS and YFSETQ. The rearrangement joins TRBV5-1 to TRBJ2-7; D remains ambiguous. Sequencing was done on a sample of PBMCs or T cells enriched from blood (not recorded which). The clonotype comes from a woman aged 30 to 39 with acute COVID-19. CDR3 protein: CASSPSVAESFNEQYF. CDR3 coding DNA: TGCGCCAGCAGCCCGAGCGTAGCTGAAAGTTTTAACGAGCAGTACTTC.